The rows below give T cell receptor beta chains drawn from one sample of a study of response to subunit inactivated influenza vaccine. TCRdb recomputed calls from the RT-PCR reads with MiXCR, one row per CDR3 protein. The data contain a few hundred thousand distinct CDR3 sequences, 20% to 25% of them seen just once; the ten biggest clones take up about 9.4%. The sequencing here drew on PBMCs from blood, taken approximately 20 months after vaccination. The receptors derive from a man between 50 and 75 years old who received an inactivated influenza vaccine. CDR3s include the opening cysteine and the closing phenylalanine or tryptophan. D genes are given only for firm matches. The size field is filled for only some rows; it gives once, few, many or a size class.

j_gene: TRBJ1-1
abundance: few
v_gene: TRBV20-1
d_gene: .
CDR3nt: TGCAGTGCTAGTTCGAGATTAGCGATTCAGGGGACTGGATTT
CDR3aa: CSASSRLAIQGTGF

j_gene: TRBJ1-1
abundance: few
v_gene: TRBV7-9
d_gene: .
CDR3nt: TGTGCCAGCAGCTTATTAGGGATTATAAACACTGAAGCTTTCTTT
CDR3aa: CASSLLGIINTEAFF

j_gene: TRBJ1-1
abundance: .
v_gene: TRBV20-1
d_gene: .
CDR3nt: TGCAGTGCTAGCACACAGCTAAACACTGAAGCTTTCTTT
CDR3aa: CSASTQLNTEAFF

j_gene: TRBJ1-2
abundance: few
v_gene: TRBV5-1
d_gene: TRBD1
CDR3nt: TGCGCCAGCAGCCCAGACAGGGCCTATGGCTACACCTTC
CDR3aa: CASSPDRAYGYTF

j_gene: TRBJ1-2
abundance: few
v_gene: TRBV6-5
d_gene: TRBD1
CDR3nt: TGTGCCAGCAGTTACGTACCGACAGGGAACTATGGCTACACCTTC
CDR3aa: CASSYVPTGNYGYTF

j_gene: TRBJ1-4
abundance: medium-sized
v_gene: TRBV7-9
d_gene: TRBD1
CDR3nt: TGTGCCAGCAGCTTAGGCACAGGGGAAGAAAAACTGTTTTTT
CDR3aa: CASSLGTGEEKLFF

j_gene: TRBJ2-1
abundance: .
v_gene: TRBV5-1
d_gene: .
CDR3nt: TGCGCCAGCAGCCCCCGAGGGGCAGTCCGAAATGAGCAGTTCTTC
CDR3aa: CASSPRGAVRNEQFF

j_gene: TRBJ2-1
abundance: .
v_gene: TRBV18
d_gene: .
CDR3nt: TGTGCCAGCTCACCACCCGAAGTACTTAGTGAGCAGTTCTTC
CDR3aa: CASSPPEVLSEQFF

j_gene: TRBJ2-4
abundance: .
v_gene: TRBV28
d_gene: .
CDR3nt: TGTGCCAGCAGTCTGGGGGGGGCTTTAGCCAAAAACATTCAGTACTTC
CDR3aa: CASSLGGALAKNIQYF

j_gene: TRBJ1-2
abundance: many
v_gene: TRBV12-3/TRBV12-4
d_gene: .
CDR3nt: TGTGCCAGCAGTCTCGTAGGGGTCTATGGCTACACCTTC
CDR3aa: CASSLVGVYGYTF

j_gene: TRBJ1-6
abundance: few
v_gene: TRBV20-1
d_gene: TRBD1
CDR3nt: TGCAGTGCTAGGCCGGGACAGGTTAATTCACCCCTCCACTTT
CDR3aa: CSARPGQVNSPLHF

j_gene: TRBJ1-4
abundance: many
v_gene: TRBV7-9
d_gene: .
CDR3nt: TGTGCCAGCAGCTTAGCGATGGGGATTAAAGAAAAACTGTTTTTT
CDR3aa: CASSLAMGIKEKLFF

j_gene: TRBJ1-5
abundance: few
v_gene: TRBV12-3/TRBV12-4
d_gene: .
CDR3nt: TGTGCCAGCAGTTTGAAGGGCAGGGTGCGGAATCAGCCCCAGCATTTT
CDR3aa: CASSLKGRVRNQPQHF

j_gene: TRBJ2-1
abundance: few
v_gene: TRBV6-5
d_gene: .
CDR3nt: TGTGCCAGCATGGCCAGAAACAATGAGCAGTTCTTC
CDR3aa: CASMARNNEQFF

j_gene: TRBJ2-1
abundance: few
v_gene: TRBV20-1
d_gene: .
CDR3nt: TGCAGTGCGCGTATCTACAATGAGCAGTTCTTC
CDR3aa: CSARIYNEQFF

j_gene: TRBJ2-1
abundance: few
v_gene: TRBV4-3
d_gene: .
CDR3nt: TGCGCCAGCAGCCAAGAGAGGGGACTTAGACGCGATGAGCAGTTCTTC
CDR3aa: CASSQERGLRRDEQFF

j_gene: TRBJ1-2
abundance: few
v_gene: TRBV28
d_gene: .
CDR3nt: TGTGCCAGCGGGGGGCACAGATATGGCTACACCTTC
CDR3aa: CASGGHRYGYTF

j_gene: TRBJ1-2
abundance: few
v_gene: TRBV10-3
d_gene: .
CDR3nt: TGTGCCATCAGTGAGACGGGTTTCGTGGGCTACACCTTC
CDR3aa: CAISETGFVGYTF

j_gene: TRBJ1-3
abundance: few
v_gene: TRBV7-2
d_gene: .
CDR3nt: TGTGCCAGCAGCGCTCTCTACTCTGGAAACACCATATATTTT
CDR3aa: CASSALYSGNTIYF

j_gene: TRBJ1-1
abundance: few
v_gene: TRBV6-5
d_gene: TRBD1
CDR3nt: TGTGCCAGCAGTTACCAAGGCAGGGGGTCTGAAGCTTTCTTT
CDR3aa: CASSYQGRGSEAFF

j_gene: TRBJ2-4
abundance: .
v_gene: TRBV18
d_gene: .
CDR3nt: TGTGCCAGCTCACCACCAGGGACTCTCCCTTACATTCAGTACTTC
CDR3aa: CASSPPGTLPYIQYF

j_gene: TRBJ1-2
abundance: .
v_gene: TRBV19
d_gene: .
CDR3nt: TGTGCCAGTACGGAGCAGAACTATGGCTACACCTTC
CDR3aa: CASTEQNYGYTF

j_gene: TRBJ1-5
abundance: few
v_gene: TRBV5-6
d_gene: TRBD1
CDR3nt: TGTGCCAGCAGCCACTATACCCGGGACAGGGATAGCAATCAGCCCCAGCATTTT
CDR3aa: CASSHYTRDRDSNQPQHF

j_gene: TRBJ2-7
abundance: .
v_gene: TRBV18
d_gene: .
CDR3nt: TGTGCCAGCTCACAAGGCCGGGCCCAGGCAAGCTACGAGCAGTACTTC
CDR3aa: CASSQGRAQASYEQYF

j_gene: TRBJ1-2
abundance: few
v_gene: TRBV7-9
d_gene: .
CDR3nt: TGTGCCAGCAGCTTAGAGGCAGCCTTCAGAGGCTACACCTTC
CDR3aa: CASSLEAAFRGYTF

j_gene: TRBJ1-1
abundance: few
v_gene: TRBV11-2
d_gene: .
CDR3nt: TGTGCCAGCAGCTTAGTGCCGGGTTTGACTGAAGCTTTCTTT
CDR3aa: CASSLVPGLTEAFF

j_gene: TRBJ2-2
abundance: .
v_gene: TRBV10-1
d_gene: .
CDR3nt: TGCGCCAGCAGTGAGGACCTCGGCAGGGGTGGGACCGGGGAGCTGTTTTTT
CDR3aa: CASSEDLGRGGTGELFF